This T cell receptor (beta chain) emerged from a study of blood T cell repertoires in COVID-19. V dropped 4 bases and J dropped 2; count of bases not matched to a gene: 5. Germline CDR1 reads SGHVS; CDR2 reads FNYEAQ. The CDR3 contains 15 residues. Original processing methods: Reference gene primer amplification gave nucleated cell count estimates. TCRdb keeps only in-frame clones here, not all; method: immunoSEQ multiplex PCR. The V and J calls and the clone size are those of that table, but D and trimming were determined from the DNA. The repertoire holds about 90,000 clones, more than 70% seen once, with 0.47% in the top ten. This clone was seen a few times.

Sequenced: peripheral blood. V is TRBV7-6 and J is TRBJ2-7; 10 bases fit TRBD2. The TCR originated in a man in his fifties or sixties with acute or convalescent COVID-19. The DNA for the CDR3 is TGTGCCAGCAGCTGGGGGACTAGCGCGACCTACGAGCAGTACTTC. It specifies CASSWGTSATYEQYF.